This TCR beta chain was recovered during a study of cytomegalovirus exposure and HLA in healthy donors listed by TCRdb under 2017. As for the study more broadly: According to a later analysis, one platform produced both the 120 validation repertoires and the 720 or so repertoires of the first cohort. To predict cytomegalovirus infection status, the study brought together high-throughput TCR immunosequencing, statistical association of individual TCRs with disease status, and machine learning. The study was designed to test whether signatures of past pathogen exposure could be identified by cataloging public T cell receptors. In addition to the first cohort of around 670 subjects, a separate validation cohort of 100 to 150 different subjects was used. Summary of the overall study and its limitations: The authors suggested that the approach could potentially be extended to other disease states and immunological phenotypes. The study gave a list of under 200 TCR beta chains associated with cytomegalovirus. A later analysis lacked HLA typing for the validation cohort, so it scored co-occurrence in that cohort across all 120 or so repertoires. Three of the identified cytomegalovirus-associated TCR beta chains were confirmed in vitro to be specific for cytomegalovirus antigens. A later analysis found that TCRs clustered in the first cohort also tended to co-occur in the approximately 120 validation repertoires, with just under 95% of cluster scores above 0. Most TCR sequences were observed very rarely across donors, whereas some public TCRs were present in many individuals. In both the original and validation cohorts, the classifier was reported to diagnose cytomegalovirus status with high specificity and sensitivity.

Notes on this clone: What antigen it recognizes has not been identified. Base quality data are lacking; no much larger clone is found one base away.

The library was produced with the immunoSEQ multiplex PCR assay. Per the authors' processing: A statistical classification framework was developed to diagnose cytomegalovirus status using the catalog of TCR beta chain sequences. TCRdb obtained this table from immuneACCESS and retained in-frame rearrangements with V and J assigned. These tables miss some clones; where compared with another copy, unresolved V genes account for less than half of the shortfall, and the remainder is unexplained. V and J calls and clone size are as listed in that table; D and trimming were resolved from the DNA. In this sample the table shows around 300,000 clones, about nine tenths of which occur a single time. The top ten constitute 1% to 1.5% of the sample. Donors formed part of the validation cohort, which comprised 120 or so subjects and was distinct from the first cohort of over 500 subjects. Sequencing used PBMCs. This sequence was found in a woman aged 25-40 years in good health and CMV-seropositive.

The CDR3 region has the sequence CASSFWDITTNEKLFF. The nucleotides read TGTGCCAGCAGTTTTTGGGACATCACAACTAATGAAAAACTGTTTTTT. The chain employs TRBV28 and TRBJ1-4; TRBD1 might be the D gene, on 6 matching bases. From the cysteine up to the phenylalanine, the CDR3 has a length of 16 residues. Left in the record is the CDR3 DNA by itself, 48 bases read in frame from the first base. Trimming removed 3 bases from V and 0 bases from J, leaving 11 bases between the germline ends. CDR1 and CDR2 (MDHEN, SYDVKM) derive from the germline V gene. The variable domain in full, with residues beyond the CDR3 obtained from the reference TRBV28 and TRBJ1-4 genes, is DVKVTQSSRYLVKRTGEKVFLECVQDMDHENMFWYRQDPGLGLRLIYFSYDVKMKEKGDIPEGYSVSREKKERFSLILESASTNQTSMYLCASSFWDITTNEKLFFGSGTQLSVL.